A single sample is the source of the 15 T cell receptor beta chains below, sequenced in a study of T cell repertoires in cytomegalovirus infection. Each CDR3 protein is one row after TCRdb ran MiXCR on the reads. This sample carries about 160,000 distinct CDR3 sequences, 17% of them seen once, and the ten largest clones take roughly a sixth. The sample was CD8+ T cells from PBMCs. Receptors originate from a human donor in good health (CMV status not recorded). Some clones in this sample may be carry-over from other donors' samples.

This clonotype has only a few counts. This chain joins TRBV28 and TRBJ1-1, with D possibly matching TRBD1 (5 bases). Germline V gene lookup returns CDR1 MDHEN and CDR2 SYDVKM. V shed 5 bases and J shed 4 bases, with 35 bases lying between them. The CDR3 loop spans 21 amino acids. CDR3 sequence (DNA): TGTGCCAGCAGTACAGCCTTTATTTCAGGAGACAGTCCCGACTTTAGCACTGAAGCTTTCTTT. Its protein product is CASSTAFISGDSPDFSTEAFF.

This clonotype has a handful of counts. The V and J genes are TRBV7-6 and TRBJ1-2, with TRBD1 matching over 7 bases. This CDR3 comprises 14 residues. Germline V gives CDR1 SGHVS, CDR2 FNYEAQ. Germline trimming cut 5 bases from V and 4 bases from J; bases unmatched to any gene: 7. CDR3 sequence (DNA): TGTGCCAGCAGCCCTGGGGCAGGGGGCTATGGCTACACCTTC. Translated, it gives CASSPGAGGYGYTF.

The V call is TRBV7-9, the J call TRBJ2-7, with a possible D match to TRBD1 (6 bases). The CDR3 loop spans 14 amino acids. CDR1 and CDR2 from the germline V gene are SEHNR and FQNEAQ (reference sequence). The V end was cut by 5 bases, the J end by 3 bases, with 14 bases between. The CDR3 bases are TGTGCCAGCAGCAACGCACAGGGTAGCTACGAGCAGTACTTC. It specifies CASSNAQGSYEQYF.

V usage is TRBV20-1 and J usage is TRBJ1-6; TRBD1 matches 10 bases. Germline V gives CDR1 DFQATT, CDR2 SNEGSKA (reference sequence). The CDR3 covers 21 residues. The V gene end was trimmed by 6 bases and the J gene end by 0 bases; junction bases not matched to a gene: 20. CDR3 amino acids: CSAAPRSGQGVFGSYNSPLHF. The CDR3 DNA reads TGCAGTGCCGCGCCCAGGTCCGGACAGGGGGTCTTTGGCTCCTATAATTCACCCCTCCACTTT.

The table lists this clonotype with a few counts. The chain joins TRBV7-9 to TRBJ2-5; D perhaps matches TRBD1 (7 bases). V was pared by 4 bases and J by 2 bases, with 14 bases between. The germline V gene encodes CDR1 SEHNR and CDR2 FQNEAQ (reference sequence). This CDR3 contains 15 residues. Here the CDR3 DNA reads TGTGCCAGCAGCTCCGCGGGACAGCTACAAGAGACCCAGTACTTC. Its protein product is CASSSAGQLQETQYF.

The CDR3 here is CASTLKGQGKQETQYF. CDR3 nucleotide sequence: TGTGCCAGCACCCTTAAAGGGCAGGGGAAGCAGGAGACCCAGTACTTC. The V gene is TRBV6-2 or TRBV6-3, the J gene TRBJ2-5; a weak D match, TRBD1 (6 bases). Trimming cost V 7 bases and J 5 bases, with 23 bases left between them. This CDR3 region has 16 residues. CDR1 is MNHEY and CDR2 is SVGEGT in the germline V gene.

A few counts support this clonotype. The V gene is TRBV2, the J gene TRBJ2-1, with D hard to call. The germline CDR1 and CDR2 sequences are SNHLY and FYNNEI. The CDR3 contains 14 residues. The V end lost 0 bases, the J end lost 9 bases, and 12 bases lay between the germline ends. The chain's CDR3 is CASSEAVRWGEQFF. The CDR3 nucleotides are TGTGCCAGCAGTGAAGCGGTCAGGTGGGGTGAGCAGTTCTTC.

V gene TRBV5-1 combines with J gene TRBJ1-2; TRBD1 matches 8 bases. The CDR3 is 16 residues long. CDR1 is SGHRS and CDR2 is YFSETQ in the germline V gene. V shed 4 bases, J shed 7 bases, and the junction held 15 bases outside the gene matches. The CDR3 is CASSTGQGATGVGYTF. CDR3 nucleotide sequence: TGCGCCAGCAGCACGGGGCAGGGGGCGACAGGGGTTGGCTACACCTTC.

This clonotype showed up just a few times. The chain recombines TRBV5-1 with TRBJ2-3; D is ambiguous. Germline V lookup: CDR1 SGHRS, CDR2 YFSETQ. The CDR3 runs to 11 residues. Trimming removed 2 bases from V and 6 bases from J, with 4 bases in between. The CDR3 loop is CASSFKDTQYF. The CDR3 DNA reads TGCGCCAGCAGCTTTAAGGATACGCAGTATTTT. Combining the CDR3 with reference TRBV5-1 and TRBJ2-3 gives the whole variable domain KAGVTQTPRYLIKTRGQQVTLSCSPISGHRSVSWYQQTPGQGLQFLFEYFSETQRNKGNFPGRFSGRQFSNSRSEMNVSTLELGDSALYLCASSFKDTQYFGPGTRLTVL.

This chain joins TRBV24-1 and TRBJ2-1; the match to TRBD2 covers 7 bases. The V gene end was trimmed by 2 bases and the J gene end by 1 base; junction bases not matched to a gene: 4. The CDR3 is 16 residues long. CDR1 is KGHDR and CDR2 is SFDVKD in the germline V gene. The CDR3 DNA sequence: TGTGCCACCAGTGATTCCACGGGAGGTTCCTACAATGAGCAGTTCTTC. This gives the protein CATSDSTGGSYNEQFF.

This clonotype was observed a handful of times. This chain connects TRBV20-1 to TRBJ2-3; D is unclear. Trimming removed 0 bases from V and 3 bases from J, with 4 bases in between. The CDR3 spans 12 residues. CDR1 and CDR2 (germline): DFQATT, SNEGSKA (reference sequence). The CDR3 sequence: CSARDPTDTQYF. For the CDR3, the DNA is TGCAGTGCTAGAGATCCGACAGATACGCAGTATTTT.

J is TRBJ2-7 and V is TRBV5-5, with TRBD1 identical over 7 bases. Germline V CDR1 and CDR2: SGHKS, YYEKEE (reference sequence). The CDR3 loop spans 12 amino acids. V was pared by 4 bases and J by 5 bases, with 3 bases of the junction left unmatched. The CDR3 region has the DNA TGTGCCAGCAGCGGCGACAGGGACGAGCAGTACTTC. Translation: CASSGDRDEQYF.

In this sample, this clonotype turned up a few times. V gene TRBV7-9 combines with J gene TRBJ1-1; 10 nucleotides agree with TRBD1. Trimming cost V 8 bases and J 2 bases; bases outside gene matches: 2. CDR3 size: 13 residues. Germline-derived CDR1 and CDR2 are SEHNR and FQNEAQ (reference sequence). The DNA of the CDR3 is TGTGCCAGCGACAGGGGGCTAAACACTGAAGCTTTCTTT. As protein: CASDRGLNTEAFF.

This clonotype turned up a few times. J is TRBJ2-5 and V is TRBV28; 7 positions match TRBD2. This CDR3 spans 14 amino acids. V dropped 4 bases and J dropped 5; count of bases not matched to a gene: 7. Germline values: CDR1 MDHEN, CDR2 SYDVKM. The CDR3 nucleotides are TGTGCCAGCAGTTCACGCGGGGGAAGGGAGACCCAGTACTTC. Residues: CASSSRGGRETQYF.

This clonotype appeared once. CDR3 DNA: TGCGCCAGCAGCCCAACGCGGCGGGAGCAGTACTTC. It translates to CASSPTRREQYF. The chain has TRBV5-1 and TRBJ2-7; D unresolved. Trimming left V 4 bases short and J 7 bases short, with 12 bases between. The CDR3 sequence is 12 residues long. Germline V gene data show CDR1 as SGHRS and CDR2 as YFSETQ.